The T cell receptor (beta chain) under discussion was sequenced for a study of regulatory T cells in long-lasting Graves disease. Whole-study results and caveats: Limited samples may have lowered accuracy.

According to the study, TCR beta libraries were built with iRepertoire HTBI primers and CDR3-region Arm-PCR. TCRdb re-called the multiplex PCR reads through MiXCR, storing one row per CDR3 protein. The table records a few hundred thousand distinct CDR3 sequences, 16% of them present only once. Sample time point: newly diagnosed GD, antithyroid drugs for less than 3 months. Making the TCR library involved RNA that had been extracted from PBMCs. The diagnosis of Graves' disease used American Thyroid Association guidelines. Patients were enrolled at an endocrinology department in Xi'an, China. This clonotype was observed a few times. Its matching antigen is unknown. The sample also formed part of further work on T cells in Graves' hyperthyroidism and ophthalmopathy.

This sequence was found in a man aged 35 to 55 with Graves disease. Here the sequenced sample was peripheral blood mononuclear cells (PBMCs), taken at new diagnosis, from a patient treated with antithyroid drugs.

CDR3 sequence (DNA): TGTGCCAGCAGCAACTCTGGCTCCCTGGGAAGCTACGAGCAGTACTTC. It specifies CASSNSGSLGSYEQYF. This rearrangement joins TRBV6-1 to TRBJ2-7; D unresolved. This CDR3 comprises 16 residues. CDR1 is MNHNS, CDR2 SASEGT, per germline. Trimming left V 6 bases short and J 3 bases short, with 21 bases between.